The TCR beta chain under discussion was sequenced for a study of cytomegalovirus exposure and HLA in healthy donors. The V segment lost 4 bases and the J segment 0 bases; nucleotides outside the gene matches: 6. The CDR3 is 20 residues long. Germline-derived CDR1 and CDR2 are SNHLY and FYNNEI. In regard to this clone: The antigen remains undetermined. The sample has other DNA sequences that encode this CDR3 too.

A multiplex PCR was run with 60 Vbeta primers and 13 Jbeta primers. Clones were read by immunoSEQ multiplex PCR, and TCRdb kept only the in-frame ones, dropping some. The repertoire has 110,000 to 150,000 clones, roughly 80% of them found once; the top ten carry roughly 0.87%. There were likely unrecorded immune exposures, though donors were nominally healthy when sampled. Study-wide results and limits: Previous analysis showed most TCR beta V segments were productive about 87% or about 30% of the time. DRB1 showed the most TCR associations and HLA-C the fewest in a later analysis, as rates varied by HLA locus.

Sequencing was performed on PBMCs. This receptor was identified in a young man in good health and CMV-seronegative. The rearrangement joins TRBV2 to TRBJ2-6; 16 nucleotides align to TRBD2. The DNA of the CDR3 is TGTGCCAGCAGTGCAGGGACTAGCGGGGGGGCTCACTCTGGGGCCAACGTCCTGACTTTC. It translates to CASSAGTSGGAHSGANVLTF.